The source of this T cell receptor beta chain is a study of CD8+ T cells in alopecia areata. The CDR3 is made up of 16 amino acids. Per germline, CDR1 SGDLS and CDR2 YYNGEE. V shed 4 bases and J 4 bases; nucleotides not matched to a gene: 11. Treatment here: oral pan-JAK inhibitor, 5-10 mg twice daily. The sample holds a few counts of this clone. The authors extracted RNA and reverse transcribed it into cDNA as the sequencing template. Assay used: immunoSEQ multiplex PCR; TCRdb lists only in-frame clones, some missing. The table includes 150,000 to 200,000 clones, roughly three fifths detected once. The receptor was derived from a human donor with alopecia areata. The V call is TRBV9, the J call TRBJ2-3; 8 nucleotides match TRBD1. Sequencing used CD8+ T cells sorted from blood, obtained at week 24, from a patient treated with tofacitinib. In DNA form, the CDR3 reads TGTGCCAGCAGCTCCCCCGACAGGGGATATTCAGATACGCAGTATTTT. Protein product: CASSSPDRGYSDTQYF.